Described below is a single T cell receptor beta chain sequence and its context. Profiled with immunoSEQ multiplex PCR; TCRdb holds only in-frame clones, not every one. The sample lists 60,000 to 65,000 clones, around 70% seen once, with roughly 5% in the top ten. The sample comes from a study of blood T cell repertoires in COVID-19. Whole-study context: Sources were T cells, B-cell-depleted T cells, or PBMCs; the material itself was cDNA or gDNA.

Per germline, CDR1 SGHDN and CDR2 FVKESK. The length of the CDR3 is 17 residues. J lost 3 bases, V lost 1 base, and 11 bases had no gene match. The receptor comes from a woman in her 70s with COVID-19, enrolled during active disease. The chain carries TRBV14 and TRBJ2-7; TRBD1 matches 8 bases. Material for sequencing was peripheral blood. The CDR3 spells CASSQAARGQGDYEQYF. CDR3 DNA: TGTGCCAGCAGCCAAGCCGCCAGAGGACAGGGTGACTACGAGCAGTACTTC.